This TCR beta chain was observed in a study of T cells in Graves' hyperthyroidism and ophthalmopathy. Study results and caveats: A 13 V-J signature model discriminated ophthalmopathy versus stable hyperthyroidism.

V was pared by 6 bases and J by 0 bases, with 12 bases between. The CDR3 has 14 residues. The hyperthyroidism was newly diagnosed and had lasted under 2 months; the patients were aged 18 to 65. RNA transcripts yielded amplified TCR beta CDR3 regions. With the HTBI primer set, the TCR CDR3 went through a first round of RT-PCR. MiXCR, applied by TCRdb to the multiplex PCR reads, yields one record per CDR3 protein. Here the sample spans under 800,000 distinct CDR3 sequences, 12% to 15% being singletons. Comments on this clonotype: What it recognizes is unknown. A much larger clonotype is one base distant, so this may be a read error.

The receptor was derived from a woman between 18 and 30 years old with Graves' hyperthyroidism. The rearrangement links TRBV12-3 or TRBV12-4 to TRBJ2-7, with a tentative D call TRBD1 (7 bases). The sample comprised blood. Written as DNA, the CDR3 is TGTGCCAGCAGGGGGCGGGACAGCTCCTACGAGCAGTACTTC. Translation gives CASRGRDSSYEQYF.